The rows below give T cell receptor beta chains drawn from one sample of a study of spatial heterogeneity in lung cancer. TCRdb re-called the 5' RACE reads through MiXCR, storing one row per CDR3 protein. The sample has around 41,000 distinct CDR3 sequences, approximately 6.8% seen once; the top ten hold roughly two fifths. The material was PBMCs, obtained at surgery. The receptors come from a female donor with early-stage non-small cell lung cancer. CDR3s include the opening cysteine and the closing phenylalanine or tryptophan. Each record gives: clone size, CDR3 length, V gene, J gene, D gene, CDR3 protein, CDR3 DNA. D genes are given only for firm matches. Some rows have no size entry. The others give once, few or many, or a class for an expanded clone.

>few|15|TRBV18|TRBJ1-6|-
CASSPKGAGNSPLHF
TGTGCCAGCTCACCAAAGGGTGCTGGTAATTCACCCCTCCACTTT
>many|17|TRBV6-5|TRBJ1-6|-
CASSYEFAGTYNSPLHF
TGTGCCAGCAGTTACGAATTTGCAGGCACCTATAATTCACCCCTCCACTTT
>many|17|TRBV5-1|TRBJ1-1|TRBD1
CASSLDVGEGTGRKAFF
TGCGCCAGCAGCTTGGATGTCGGTGAAGGGACAGGCCGAAAAGCTTTCTTT
>many|15|TRBV6-6|TRBJ1-1|TRBD1
CASRWTGGVNTEAFF
TGTGCCAGCAGGTGGACAGGGGGCGTGAACACTGAAGCTTTCTTT
>-|14|TRBV5-1|TRBJ1-2|TRBD1
CASSLVVDRVGYTF
TGCGCCAGCAGCTTGGTCGTGGACAGGGTTGGCTACACCTTC
>few|16|TRBV15|TRBJ2-3|TRBD2
CATSRRTRSSTDTQYF
TGTGCCACCAGCAGGAGGACTAGATCTAGCACAGATACGCAGTATTTT
>-|13|TRBV11-2|TRBJ2-3|-
CASSREVTDTQYF
TGTGCCAGCAGCCGAGAAGTCACAGATACGCAGTATTTT
>few|14|TRBV14|TRBJ1-1|TRBD1
CASSLGTGGFGAFF
TGTGCCAGCAGCCTTGGGACAGGGGGCTTCGGAGCTTTCTTT
>many|15|TRBV27|TRBJ1-5|TRBD1
CASSLYGAGGLPQHF
TGTGCCAGCAGTTTATATGGGGCAGGGGGTCTTCCCCAGCATTTT
>many|16|TRBV6-4|TRBJ2-3|TRBD1
CASSPRTGGPTNTQYF
TGTGCCAGCAGCCCCCGGACAGGGGGTCCCACGAATACGCAGTATTTT
>many|13|TRBV6-1|TRBJ1-5|-
CASSEKPGTPQHF
TGTGCCAGCAGTGAAAAACCGGGGACGCCCCAGCATTTT
>-|12|TRBV10-3|TRBJ2-4|-
CAIAPDKNIQYF
TGTGCCATCGCCCCCGACAAAAACATTCAGTACTTC
>-|16|TRBV5-5|TRBJ2-2|-
CASRIGGRSNTGELFF
TGTGCCAGCCGTATTGGGGGACGTTCGAACACCGGGGAGCTGTTTTTT
>many|14|TRBV3-1|TRBJ2-5|TRBD2
CASSPLAGDETQYF
TGTGCCAGCAGCCCGCTAGCGGGGGATGAGACCCAGTACTTC
>many|13|TRBV7-6|TRBJ1-5|-
CASSRDGNQPQHF
TGTGCCAGCAGCCGGGACGGAAATCAGCCCCAGCATTTT
>many|12|TRBV7-2|TRBJ1-1|-
CASSTRLEEAFF
TGTGCCAGCAGCACCCGACTGGAGGAAGCTTTCTTT
>many|14|TRBV6-5|TRBJ2-5|-
CASSYTTVQETQYF
TGTGCCAGCAGTTACACGACAGTTCAAGAGACCCAGTACTTC
>many|16|TRBV7-2|TRBJ2-5|TRBD2
CASSLGGLAKGETQYF
TGTGCCAGCAGCTTAGGCGGACTAGCGAAAGGGGAGACCCAGTACTTC
>many|12|TRBV2|TRBJ2-7|TRBD1
CASSQQGYEQYF
TGTGCCAGCAGTCAACAGGGGTACGAGCAGTACTTC
>many|15|TRBV12-3/TRBV12-4|TRBJ1-6|-
CASSLGAGGNSPLHF
TGTGCCAGCAGTTTAGGAGCGGGAGGGAATTCACCCCTCCACTTT
>many|16|TRBV24-1|TRBJ2-1|TRBD1
CATSDYGTGKYNEQFF
TGTGCCACCAGTGATTATGGGACAGGGAAATACAATGAGCAGTTCTTC
>few|13|TRBV3-1|TRBJ2-3|-
CASSQGGADTQYF
TGTGCCAGCAGCCAGGGCGGGGCTGATACGCAGTATTTT
>many|14|TRBV4-1|TRBJ2-7|-
CASSQGTGPYEQYF
TGCGCCAGCAGCCAAGGTACAGGGCCCTACGAGCAGTACTTC
>few|14|TRBV18|TRBJ2-3|-
CASSPGRSTDTQYF
TGTGCCAGCTCACCGGGACGGAGCACAGATACGCAGTATTTT
>few|17|TRBV7-2|TRBJ1-5|TRBD1
CASSLEQGAYSNQPQHF
TGTGCCAGCAGCTTAGAGCAGGGGGCATATAGCAATCAGCCCCAGCATTTT
>-|15|TRBV12-3/TRBV12-4|TRBJ1-4|-
CASSLMGGDNEKLFF
TGTGCCAGCAGTTTAATGGGGGGGGATAATGAAAAACTGTTTTTT
>many|12|TRBV7-2|TRBJ2-7|-
CASSPDSTEQYF
TGTGCCAGCAGCCCGGACAGTACAGAGCAGTACTTC
>-|13|TRBV7-2|TRBJ1-1|-
CASSLARDSEAFF
TGTGCCAGCAGCTTAGCTCGGGATTCTGAAGCTTTCTTT
>few|15|TRBV4-1|TRBJ2-1|-
CASSHDRSSYNEQFF
TGCGCCAGCAGCCATGACAGGAGCTCCTACAATGAGCAGTTCTTC
>-|15|TRBV6-1|TRBJ2-7|-
CASRESRGLTYEQYF
TGTGCCAGCAGGGAGTCGCGGGGACTTACCTACGAGCAGTACTTC
>many|14|TRBV3-1|TRBJ1-1|-
CASSQPQSNTEAFF
TGTGCCAGCAGCCAACCCCAGAGCAACACTGAAGCTTTCTTT
>many|15|TRBV11-2|TRBJ2-1|-
CASSPSASSYNEQFF
TGTGCCAGCAGCCCGAGCGCGTCCTCCTACAATGAGCAGTTCTTC
>many|13|TRBV10-3|TRBJ1-3|-
CAISAQGLNTIYF
TGTGCCATCAGTGCACAGGGACTGAACACCATATATTTT
>many|16|TRBV18|TRBJ1-4|-
CASSQGRPVDNEKLFF
TGTGCCAGCTCACAAGGACGGCCCGTTGATAATGAAAAACTGTTTTTT
>few|18|TRBV20-1|TRBJ1-3|-
CSARDPQRNEGRGNTIYF
TGCAGTGCTAGAGATCCGCAAAGGAACGAGGGAAGAGGAAACACCATATATTTT
>many|14|TRBV7-2|TRBJ1-5|-
CASSSVASNQPQHF
TGTGCCAGCAGCTCAGTGGCCAGCAATCAGCCCCAGCATTTT
>-|15|TRBV7-8|TRBJ2-6|-
CASSFVQPGANVLTF
TGTGCCAGCAGCTTCGTCCAACCTGGGGCCAACGTCCTGACTTTC
>-|15|TRBV18|TRBJ2-5|-
CASSPLSGETETQYF
TGTGCCAGCTCACCTCTCTCCGGGGAAACGGAGACCCAGTACTTC
>many|13|TRBV18|TRBJ1-1|-
CASSPPVNTEAFF
TGTGCCAGCTCACCGCCAGTGAACACTGAAGCTTTCTTT
>-|13|TRBV6-2/TRBV6-3|TRBJ2-7|-
CASRPPGAYEQYF
TGTGCCAGCAGACCCCCCGGGGCCTACGAGCAGTACTTC
>many|16|TRBV20-1|TRBJ2-3|TRBD2
CSARDPAGGPGDTQYF
TGCAGTGCTAGAGATCCAGCGGGGGGCCCGGGAGATACGCAGTATTTT